This entry concerns a single T cell receptor (beta chain). Its target is unknown. Trimming left V 1 base short and J 5 bases short, with 8 bases between. This CDR3 is built from 14 residues. From germline, CDR1 is SGHVS and CDR2 FQNEAQ. The data are from a study of breast tumors, draining lymph nodes, adjacent tissues. Whole-study findings and limits: Most tumor T cells seemingly derive from lymph node, then expand in tumor.

Using its own MiXCR run on the multiplex PCR reads, TCRdb lists one record per CDR3 protein. The table has approximately 40,000 distinct CDR3 sequences, 36% seen once. Input material: breast tumor tissue. The V gene is TRBV7-8, the J gene TRBJ2-2; D is ambiguous. This clonotype was sampled from a female donor with breast cancer. Some clones in this sample may be carry-over from other donors' samples. CDR3: CASSLVLGTGELFF. The CDR3 region has the DNA TGTGCCAGCAGCTTAGTACTGGGGACCGGGGAGCTGTTTTTT.